Presented here are 21 T cell receptor beta chains from one specimen sequenced in a study of identical twins. TCRdb passed the 5' RACE reads through MiXCR, listing each CDR3 protein once. The table includes 420,000 or so distinct CDR3 sequences, less than 20% detected once. Sequenced input: naive T cells sorted from blood. All receptors come from a man aged 50-59 years in good health.

This clonotype was counted once. This sequence joins TRBV5-1 and TRBJ2-1; 9 bases map to TRBD2. J gave up 0 bases and V 2 bases, and 9 bases lay outside the gene matches. The germline V gene encodes CDR1 SGHRS and CDR2 YFSETQ. This CDR3 has 18 residues. CDR3 protein: CASSFLEAGGDSYNEQFF. CDR3 nucleotides: TGCGCCAGCAGCTTTTTAGAAGCGGGGGGAGACTCCTACAATGAGCAGTTCTTC.

This clonotype was observed once. The rearrangement links TRBV10-3 to TRBJ2-3; 8 bases are a match to TRBD1. Trimming cost V 1 base and J 5 bases; bases outside gene matches: 5. The CDR3 extends over 15 amino acids. Germline V CDR1 and CDR2: ENHRY, SYGVKD. CDR3 coding DNA: TGTGCCATCAGTGAGTTTGGACAGGGTTTAGATACGCAGTATTTT. This gives the protein CAISEFGQGLDTQYF.

Only a few counts were recorded for this clonotype. The V gene is TRBV12-3 or TRBV12-4, the J gene TRBJ2-3, with 9 bases fitting TRBD2. J gave up 1 base and V 6 bases, and 8 bases lay outside the gene matches. The CDR3 is 16 amino acids. The CDR3 reads CASSLGSSGGTDTQYF. The CDR3 DNA follows: TGTGCCAGCAGCCTAGGGTCTAGCGGGGGCACAGATACGCAGTATTTT.

The sample holds a few counts of this clonotype. The chain is built from TRBV7-2 and TRBJ2-7; TRBD2 agrees at 7 bases. The CDR3 covers 14 residues. In germline, CDR1 is SGHTA, CDR2 FQGNSA. J lost 4 bases, V lost 5 bases, and 8 bases had no gene match. For the CDR3, the DNA is TGTGCCAGCAGCCCCCGCAGCGGGGATTACGAGCAGTACTTC. It specifies CASSPRSGDYEQYF.

This clonotype was recorded at least ten times. CDR3 in DNA: TGTGCCAGCAGTTTACGACAGCGCACTAACTATGGCTACACCTTC. Translating it yields CASSLRQRTNYGYTF. This sequence joins TRBV28 and TRBJ1-2, with a tentative D call TRBD1 (5 bases). V was trimmed by 2 bases and J by 0 bases, leaving 10 bases between them. This CDR3 contains 15 residues. Germline values: CDR1 MDHEN, CDR2 SYDVKM.

In its sample, this clonotype was seen many times. DNA for the CDR3: TGTGCCAGCAGTTCTCCAGTACTCCTTGGCGAGCAGTACTTC. Translating gives CASSSPVLLGEQYF. The chain couples TRBV6-5 to TRBJ2-7; D not certain. Trimming stripped 4 bases from V and 6 bases from J, with 16 bases between. From germline, CDR1 is MNHEY and CDR2 SVGAGI. CDR3 size: 14 residues.

The gene calls are TRBV28 and TRBJ2-7, with D possibly matching TRBD2 (6 bases). V was cut by 3 bases and J by 3 bases, with 18 bases left in between. The CDR3 has 16 amino acids. Germline V gene lookup returns CDR1 MDHEN and CDR2 SYDVKM. CDR3 protein: CASSFKGWGTFYEQYF. The DNA for the CDR3 is TGTGCCAGCAGTTTTAAGGGGTGGGGGACTTTCTACGAGCAGTACTTC.

The J gene is TRBJ2-7, the V gene TRBV27, with 11 bases identical to TRBD2. The CDR3 loop spans 15 amino acids. The germline CDR1 and CDR2 sequences are MNHEY and SMNVEV (reference sequence). V trimming: 6 bases; J trimming: 3 bases; junction bases outside the gene matches: 7. The CDR3 loop is CASRPLAGVFYEQYF. The CDR3 nucleotides read TGTGCCAGCAGACCACTAGCGGGAGTTTTCTACGAGCAGTACTTC.

The genes are TRBV9 and TRBJ2-3; D possibly matches TRBD1 or TRBD2 (6 bases each). The CDR3 has 16 residues. Trimming pared 4 bases from V and 2 bases from J, leaving 17 bases between. The germline V gene has CDR1 SGDLS and CDR2 YYNGEE. The CDR3, as DNA: TGTGCCAGCAGCAACCGGGACGGGGGCCTCACAGATACGCAGTATTTT. Encoded protein: CASSNRDGGLTDTQYF.

This clonotype was seen more than once but under ten times. V usage is TRBV29-1 and J usage is TRBJ2-2; 7 bases map to TRBD2. The CDR3 loop spans 15 amino acids. Per germline, CDR1 SQVTM and CDR2 ANQGSEA. V shed 3 bases, J shed 6 bases, and the junction held 10 bases outside the gene matches. The CDR3 reads CSVEDGGSHPGELFF. The CDR3, as DNA: TGCAGCGTTGAGGACGGCGGGAGTCATCCCGGGGAGCTGTTTTTT.

This clonotype was detected only a few times. This chain connects TRBV28 to TRBJ2-1; D might be TRBD2 (7 bases). Germline V lookup: CDR1 MDHEN, CDR2 SYDVKM. V lost 4 bases and J 7 bases, leaving 11 bases between the germline ends. This CDR3 has 13 residues. The chain's CDR3 is CASSSAGANEQFF. Here the CDR3 DNA reads TGTGCCAGCAGTTCCGCGGGGGCGAATGAGCAGTTCTTC.

In its sample, this clonotype was seen a few times. CDR3 loop: CASTKPLHNEQFF. The CDR3 DNA is TGTGCCAGCACCAAGCCTCTCCACAATGAGCAGTTCTTC. This chain joins TRBV7-9 and TRBJ2-1, with no clear D. The germline V gene has CDR1 SEHNR and CDR2 FQNEAQ (reference sequence). The CDR3 length is 13 residues. V was pared by 7 bases and J by 5 bases, with 12 bases between.

The J gene is TRBJ2-7, the V gene TRBV6-1; D ambiguous. The CDR3 is 12 residues long. Germline-derived CDR1 and CDR2 are MNHNS and SASEGT. V was shortened by 4 bases and J by 2 bases, with 6 bases between the two germline ends. The CDR3 DNA sequence: TGTGCCAGCAGTGTGGTTGCCTACGAGCAGTACTTC. Its translation is CASSVVAYEQYF.

The chain uses TRBV7-8 and TRBJ2-1; 10 nucleotides match TRBD1. This CDR3 is built from 19 residues. Trimming took 4 bases from V and 3 from J; bases not matched to a gene: 15. CDR1 and CDR2 (germline): SGHVS, FQNEAQ. The chain's CDR3 is CASSSSGQGVPPLYNEQFF. CDR3 coding DNA: TGTGCCAGCAGCTCCTCTGGACAGGGGGTGCCTCCCCTCTACAATGAGCAGTTCTTC.

The chain combines TRBV24-1 with TRBJ1-2; D unclear. Germline CDR1 reads KGHDR; CDR2 reads SFDVKD. The CDR3 has 14 amino acids. The V gene lost 0 bases and the J gene lost 2 bases, with 6 bases spanning the gap. DNA of the CDR3: TGTGCCACCAGTGATTTGCGGGCCAACTATGGCTACACCTTC. It codes for CATSDLRANYGYTF.

The chain carries TRBV18 and TRBJ2-7; 10 bases align to TRBD2. With V trimmed by 3 bases and J by 2 bases, 4 bases remained unmatched. The germline gives CDR1 KGHSH, CDR2 LQKENI. The CDR3 length is 15 residues. The CDR3: CASSPGGTSAYEQYF. Here the CDR3 DNA reads TGTGCCAGCTCACCGGGGGGGACTAGCGCCTACGAGCAGTACTTC.

Only a few counts were recorded for this clonotype. The rearrangement joins TRBV7-9 to TRBJ1-1; 8 bases fit TRBD1. Per the germline V gene, CDR1 is SEHNR and CDR2 is FQNEAQ (reference sequence). The CDR3 totals 14 residues. Trimming at V came to 6 bases and at J to 1 base, leaving 4 bases not matched to a gene. The DNA for the CDR3 is TGTGCCAGCAGAGGACAGGGAGGGAACACTGAAGCTTTCTTT. Its translation: CASRGQGGNTEAFF.

The chain is built from TRBV2 and TRBJ2-1, with D uncertain. Looked up from germline, CDR1 is SNHLY and CDR2 is FYNNEI. V lost 4 bases and J 0 bases, leaving 4 bases between the germline ends. The CDR3 has 13 amino acids. The CDR3 loop is CASSVNSYNEQFF. In nucleotides, the CDR3 is TGTGCCAGCAGTGTTAACTCCTACAATGAGCAGTTCTTC. The full variable domain, rest sourced from reference TRBV2 and TRBJ2-1, is EPEVTQTPSHQVTQMGQEVILRCVPISNHLYFYWYRQILGQKVEFLVSFYNNEISEKSEIFDDQFSVERPDGSNFTLKIRSTKLEDSAMYFCASSVNSYNEQFFGPGTRLTVL.

The chain joins TRBV7-9 to TRBJ2-1, with 14 bases fitting TRBD2. The CDR3 spans 16 residues. Germline CDR1 reads SEHNR; CDR2 reads FQNEAQ (reference sequence). V gave up 3 bases and J gave up 8 bases; unmatched junction bases: 6. CDR3 sequence: CASSFTGTSGGYEQFF. The CDR3 DNA sequence: TGTGCCAGCAGCTTCACCGGGACTAGCGGGGGCTATGAGCAGTTCTTC.

In this sample, this clonotype turned up many times. V usage is TRBV5-1 and J usage is TRBJ1-2, with D possibly matching TRBD1 (6 bases). This CDR3 is 13 amino acids long. Germline V gene data show CDR1 as SGHRS and CDR2 as YFSETQ. V lost 2 bases to trimming and J lost 5 bases, with 10 bases between them. The CDR3: CASSLAGDYGYTF. The CDR3 DNA is TGCGCCAGCAGCTTAGCAGGGGATTATGGCTACACCTTC.

V is TRBV20-1 and J is TRBJ2-7; D is uncertain. The CDR3 is 13 amino acids. The germline V gene has CDR1 DFQATT and CDR2 SNEGSKA (reference sequence). V lost 6 bases and J 2 bases, leaving 14 bases between the germline ends. Here the CDR3 DNA reads TGCAGTGCCCCGATGGGCTCCACCTACGAGCAGTACTTC. Its translation: CSAPMGSTYEQYF.